This T cell receptor beta chain was sequenced in a study of tumor-infiltrating lymphocytes in primary liver carcinoma (dated by TCRdb to 2016 to 2017). Study-level background: The five patients, three men and two women aged 30 to 69 years, had hepatocellular carcinoma (four) or combined HCC and intrahepatic cholangiocarcinoma (one). The tumors of the five patients were staged as T1-T3 N0M0, with maximum diameters ranging from about 4.2 to 10 cm. Each sample produced roughly 3.5 to 7.13 million productive TCRbeta reads, and read depth showed no significant difference between tissue types. For each liver tumor, the study sampled five regions along with adjacent normal tissue and blood, and applied TCRbeta repertoire sequencing, expression microarrays and whole-exome sequencing. A total of around 35 specimens from 5 patients, comprising about 25 tumor regions, 5 adjacent noncancerous liver tissues and 5 peripheral blood samples, were covered by TCRbeta repertoire sequencing. To link TCRbeta repertoire diversity to the local molecular phenotype, the approximately 23 tumor region samples were profiled with Agilent mRNA microarrays. Technical replicate repertoires showed high reproducibility, with mean shared-clone rates roughly 0.87 and correlation coefficients above 0.95.

A constant-region primer and ProtoScript II reverse transcriptase were used to reverse-transcribe TCRbeta-specific cDNA from roughly 0.5 ug total RNA. The TCRbeta libraries were prepared through three rounds of nested multiplex PCR following a slightly modified ARM-PCR procedure. Each of the first two PCR rounds ran for roughly 9 cycles and used multiplex TRBV1-TRBV30 forward primers together with a Cbeta reverse primer. Sample barcodes and Illumina adapters were added in a final 25-cycle PCR with Deep VentR polymerase. Before sequencing, amplicons between 200 and 500 bp were purified from gel using a QIAquick gel extraction kit. The TCRbeta amplicons were sequenced with 250-bp paired-end reads on an Illumina HiSeq 2500. The original methods were these. Reads were quality-trimmed with Trimmomatic v0.33, and paired reads were merged with FLASH v1.2.11 to recover full CDR3 sequences. V, D and J germline segments were assigned to the rearranged TCRbeta sequences using MiGEC v1.2.1b. Clonotype statistics and Shannon-Wiener diversity indices were calculated with VDJtools v1.0.0. To reduce sampling bias, subsequent analyses other than the diversity analysis used only the 250 most abundant clonotypes in each sample. TCRdb trimmed the raw reads at Q25, called clones with MiXCR and kept productive beta chains. Here each entry gathers all rows of one CDR3 protein and keeps the most common genes and DNA. V and J calls and clone size were set by TCRdb, not the authors. This sample gives tens of thousands of distinct CDR3 sequences in total; 70% to 85% of them show up just once. The ten largest account for about a quarter of the sample.

Turning to this clonotype: Its antigen has not been determined. Base qualities are not provided; no much larger clone lies one nucleotide away.

Broader findings and caveats from the paper: Only about 7-25% of top clones were found in all five regions of a tumor, suggesting spatial heterogeneity of tumor-infiltrating T cells. The top 250 clones accounted for a significantly greater share of the repertoire in tumors than in blood (p = 0.039). Bulk unsorted samples precluded comparing CD4+ and CD8+ T cell repertoires. The study included only five patients, and the authors note findings should be validated in a larger study. Because sequencing covered only the TCR beta chain and unpaired alpha chains were not captured, true repertoire diversity is likely underestimated. Repertoire overlap was higher between tumor regions (mean about 36%) than tumor-adjacent (approximately 17%) or tumor-blood (14%) pairs, consistent with antigen-driven expansion.

V and J lose 5 bases and 1 base, and a span of 14 bases separates them. As encoded in the germline V gene (reference sequence), CDR1 is SGHAT while CDR2 is FQDESV. The CDR3, cysteine through phenylalanine, is 15 amino acids long. The kept DNA is CDR3 alone, 45 bases in frame from the first base. Total RNA and DNA were co-extracted without cell sorting from roughly 20-30 mg of bulk tissue using the AllPrep DNA/RNA mini kit. Between late 2015 and March 2016, about 5 patients in China with histopathologically diagnosed primary liver carcinoma had their tumors surgically resected. Chronic HBV infection was present in the patients, and the patients were treatment-naive at sampling. Each tumor was sampled at five spatially separated regions: the superior, inferior, left-lateral and right-lateral poles and the tumor centre. Histology showed that every tumor sample contained more than 75% viable tumor cells. Pieces of fresh tumor and adjacent tissue were cut in half, with one half kept in RNAlater at -80 degrees C and the other half sent for histology.

This clonotype was sampled from a man in his forties or fifties with primary liver carcinoma and hepatitis B virus infection. The sequence is built from TRBV11-1 and TRBJ1-1, with a tentative D gene TRBD1 over 5 matching bases. Input material: liver tumor tissue from sampling region 2. In light of the paper, this sample's cell subset or site label describes: tumor region T2, inferior pole. The DNA sequence is TGTGCCAGCAGCCTTCAGACAGCAGAGAACACTGAAGCTTTCTTT. Protein translation: CASSLQTAENTEAFF.